This TCR beta chain was identified in a study of shared clonotypes between healthy human individuals. At the level of the study: With ages of 18 to 49, the donors were a couple of women and a few men. The study, taken as a whole, reports: For naive CD4 cells, around 5% of clonotypes were shared across a handful of donors. Relative to clonotypes present in all four donors, those not shared had lower generation probabilities.

Assay used: immunoSEQ multiplex PCR; TCRdb lists only in-frame clones, some missing. Of around 320,000 clones detected, about nine tenths appear once; the ten largest clones hold 15% to 20%. A remark on this clone: Antigen: not known.

The clonotype was recovered from a man aged 18 to 35 in good health. Sequenced input: memory CD8+ T cells sorted from blood. The subset is: CD45RO+ cells pooled with CCR7-negative TemRA cells.

CDR3 loop: CASSYFWGQPNSPLHF. The DNA for the CDR3 is TGTGCCAGCAGTTACTTCTGGGGACAGCCAAATTCACCCCTCCACTTT. The chain carries TRBV6-5 and TRBJ1-6; 7 positions agree with TRBD1. Germline V lookup: CDR1 MNHEY, CDR2 SVGAGI. V dropped 1 base and J dropped 7; count of bases not matched to a gene: 7. CDR3 length: 16 residues.